A single T cell receptor (beta chain) is shown here with its context. PCR was performed a second time for roughly 7 to 11 cycles using a sample-barcoded 5' primer and a J-beta primer mix. In TCRdb, the 5' RACE reads were re-called with MiXCR into one record per CDR3 protein. Of 1,300,000 or so distinct CDR3 sequences in the sample, roughly 59% were seen once. The sample comes from a study of blood T cells in healthy people across ages. V trimming: 9 bases; J trimming: 8 bases; junction bases outside the gene matches: 13. Germline V gives CDR1 SGDLS, CDR2 YYNGEE. There are 14 residues in the CDR3. The sequenced material came from blood. The chain uses TRBV9 and TRBJ1-1, with TRBD1 matching 10 bases. This TCR was recovered from a man younger than 35 in good health. In nucleotides, the CDR3 is TGTGCCACCCACTCGATGGACAGGGGGGCAGAAGCTTTCTTT. It encodes CATHSMDRGAEAFF.